This T cell receptor (beta chain) was recorded in a study of identifying expanded T cells in peripheral blood. Study results and caveats: Clone count variance between approximately 2-week samples rose with total template count. Roughly 1.2 clones differed between technical replicates, versus 16.4 and 19 over time.

Measured with immunoSEQ multiplex PCR; TCRdb has only the in-frame clones, and not every one. Among about 100,000 clones, approximately 86% were seen once, and the ten largest hold roughly 5.5%. Germline V CDR1 and CDR2: MDHEN, SYDVKM. Trimming cost V 4 bases and J 8 bases, with 20 bases left between them. The CDR3 has 15 amino acids. Collection occurred without any documented infections or immune events in donors. To note about this clone: As yet, its antigen is unknown.

The V gene is TRBV28, the J gene TRBJ1-2; no firm D call. Sequences were obtained from blood. The clonotype originates from a person aged 18 to 69 in good health. CDR3 DNA: TGTGCCAGCAGTTCCTTGGACCGTGCAGCCCACGGCTACACCTTC. Protein: CASSSLDRAAHGYTF.